Listed below are T cell receptor beta chains from one sample, sequenced in a study of blood T cell repertoires in COVID-19. Produced via immunoSEQ multiplex PCR; TCRdb's table is partial and in-frame only. The repertoire holds roughly 200,000 clones, with 82% as singletons. Material for sequencing was PBMCs or T cells enriched from blood (not recorded which). The receptor set was obtained from a man aged 35-49 years who had recovered from COVID-19. Each CDR3 is given with its conserved first and last residue. Each record gives: J gene, clone size, D gene, V gene, CDR3 DNA, CDR3 protein. A D gene is named only where the DNA matches it firmly. Clone size is stated in some rows and not others, as once, few, many or a class when expanded.

TRBJ1-2,-,-,TRBV3-1/TRBV3-2,TGTGCCAGCAGCCAAGATTCGGGGGGGCGGTATGGCTACACCTTC,CASSQDSGGRYGYTF
TRBJ1-2,few,TRBD1,TRBV28,TGTGCCAGCGGAGACAGGGGCTATGGCTACACCTTC,CASGDRGYGYTF
TRBJ1-5,-,-,TRBV28,TGTGCCAGCAGTTTAGGGGGGGCGCGGGATCAGCCCCAGCATTTT,CASSLGGARDQPQHF
TRBJ2-1,-,-,TRBV5-4,TGTGCCAGCAGCTTGGGAGTTGCTTATGAGCAGTTCTTC,CASSLGVAYEQFF
TRBJ1-1,-,-,TRBV6-5,TGTGCCACCTTGGGTCGGGAGAACACTGAAGCTTTCTTT,CATLGRENTEAFF
TRBJ2-1,-,TRBD2,TRBV2,TGTGCCAGCAGATCAACCAGTACTAGCGGGAGAGGTGAGCAGTTCTTC,CASRSTSTSGRGEQFF
TRBJ1-1,-,-,TRBV6-4,TGTGCCAGCAGTGACTTTAGGGGCCACACTGAAGCTTTCTTT,CASSDFRGHTEAFF
TRBJ2-3,-,-,TRBV9,TGTGCCAGCAGCGCAGCGCTTGGGGGGAGAGGTGGAGATACGCAGTATTTT,CASSAALGGRGGDTQYF
TRBJ1-2,-,-,TRBV5-3,TGTGCCATCGACGTAGGTGGGCAGCAAGCTAACTATGGCTACACCTTC,CAIDVGGQQANYGYTF
TRBJ2-3,-,TRBD2,TRBV19,TGTGCCAGTAGCCCACCCTTGGGGCTAGCGGAGACCACAGATACGCAGTATTTT,CASSPPLGLAETTDTQYF
TRBJ2-1,-,TRBD1,TRBV7-3,TGTGCCAGCAGCTTAGCGAGGGGGCTATCGAATGAGCAGTTCTTC,CASSLARGLSNEQFF
TRBJ2-7,-,TRBD1,TRBV7-2,TGTGCCAGCAGCGCCTACAGGGGGCCCGACGAGCAGTACTTC,CASSAYRGPDEQYF
TRBJ1-1,-,-,TRBV18,TGTGCCAGCTCACCAGGTGGCGGGGGCACTGAAGCTTTCTTT,CASSPGGGGTEAFF
TRBJ2-7,-,TRBD1,TRBV27,TGTGCCAGCAGTCCCCTCGACAGGGACGCCATCGAGCAGTACTTC,CASSPLDRDAIEQYF
TRBJ1-1,few,TRBD1,TRBV15,TGTGCCACCAGCTACACACAGGGGGCGGGTGAAGCTTTCTTT,CATSYTQGAGEAFF
TRBJ2-5,-,TRBD2,TRBV4-2,TGTGCCAGCAGCCGTAGCGGGAGGGCCGAAGAGACCCAGTACTTC,CASSRSGRAEETQYF
TRBJ2-1,-,TRBD2,TRBV12-3/TRBV12-4,TGTGCCAGCAGTTATGGGAGGGCCACCGAGCAGTTCTTC,CASSYGRATEQFF
TRBJ1-6,-,-,TRBV2,TGTGCCAGCAGTACACAGGGACCGATGAGTTCACCCCTCCACTTT,CASSTQGPMSSPLHF